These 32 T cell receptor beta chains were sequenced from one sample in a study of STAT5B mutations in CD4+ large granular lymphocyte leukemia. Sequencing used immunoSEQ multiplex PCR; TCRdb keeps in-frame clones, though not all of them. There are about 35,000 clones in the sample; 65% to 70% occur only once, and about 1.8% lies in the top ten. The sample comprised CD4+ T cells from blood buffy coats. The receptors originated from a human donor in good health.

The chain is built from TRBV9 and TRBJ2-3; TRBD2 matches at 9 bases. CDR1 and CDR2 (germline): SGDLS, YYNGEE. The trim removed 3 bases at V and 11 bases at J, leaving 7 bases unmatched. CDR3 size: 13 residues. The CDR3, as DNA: TGTGCCAGCAGCGCTCGGACTAGCGCGGGGCAGTATTTT. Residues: CASSARTSAGQYF.

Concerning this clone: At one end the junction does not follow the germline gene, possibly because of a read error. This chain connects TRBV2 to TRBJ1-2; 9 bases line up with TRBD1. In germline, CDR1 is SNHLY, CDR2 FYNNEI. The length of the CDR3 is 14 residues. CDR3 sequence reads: CASREGDRDYGYTF. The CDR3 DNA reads TGTGCCAGCAGGGAAGGGGACAGGGACTATGGCTACACCTTC.

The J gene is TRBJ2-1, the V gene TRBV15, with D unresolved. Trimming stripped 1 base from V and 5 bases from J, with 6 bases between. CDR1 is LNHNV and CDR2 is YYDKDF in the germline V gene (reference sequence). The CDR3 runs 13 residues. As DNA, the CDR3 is TGTGCCACCAGCAGAGCAGGAGACAATGAGCAGTTCTTC. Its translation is CATSRAGDNEQFF.

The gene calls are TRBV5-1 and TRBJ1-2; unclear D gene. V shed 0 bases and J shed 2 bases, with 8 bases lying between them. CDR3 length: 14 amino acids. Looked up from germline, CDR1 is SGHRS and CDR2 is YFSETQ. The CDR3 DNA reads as TGCGCCAGCAGCTTGGCCGAAGGGAACTATGGCTACACCTTC. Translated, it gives CASSLAEGNYGYTF.

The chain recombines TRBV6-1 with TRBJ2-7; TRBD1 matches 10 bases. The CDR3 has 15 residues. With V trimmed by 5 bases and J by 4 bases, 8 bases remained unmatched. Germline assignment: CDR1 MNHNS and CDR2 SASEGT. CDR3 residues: CASSKPGQGKYEQYF. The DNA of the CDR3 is TGTGCCAGCAGTAAGCCGGGACAGGGGAAGTACGAGCAGTACTTC.

The CDR3 DNA is TGTGCCAGCAGTGATCCCGGGACAGGGGCCTACAATGAGCAGTTCTTC. It yields the protein CASSDPGTGAYNEQFF. The chain recombines TRBV2 with TRBJ2-1; 10 bases map to TRBD1. Trimming at V came to 3 bases and at J to 2 bases, leaving 4 bases not matched to a gene. The germline CDR1 and CDR2 sequences are SNHLY and FYNNEI. The CDR3 sequence is 16 residues long. Complete variable domain (other parts from reference TRBV2 and TRBJ2-1): EPEVTQTPSHQVTQMGQEVILRCVPISNHLYFYWYRQILGQKVEFLVSFYNNEISEKSEIFDDQFSVERPDGSNFTLKIRSTKLEDSAMYFCASSDPGTGAYNEQFFGPGTRLTVL.

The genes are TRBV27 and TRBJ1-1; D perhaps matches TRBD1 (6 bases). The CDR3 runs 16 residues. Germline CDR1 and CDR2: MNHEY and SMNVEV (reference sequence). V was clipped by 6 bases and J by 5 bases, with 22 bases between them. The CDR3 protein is CASRSILLGAWTEAFF. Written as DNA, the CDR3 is TGTGCCAGCAGGAGTATCCTTTTGGGGGCGTGGACTGAAGCTTTCTTT.

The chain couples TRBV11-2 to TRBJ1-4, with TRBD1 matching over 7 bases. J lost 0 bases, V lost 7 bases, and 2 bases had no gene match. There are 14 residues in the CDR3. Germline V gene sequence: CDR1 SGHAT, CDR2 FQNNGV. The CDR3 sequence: CASNGQATNEKLFF. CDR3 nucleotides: TGTGCCAGCAACGGACAGGCAACTAATGAAAAACTGTTTTTT.

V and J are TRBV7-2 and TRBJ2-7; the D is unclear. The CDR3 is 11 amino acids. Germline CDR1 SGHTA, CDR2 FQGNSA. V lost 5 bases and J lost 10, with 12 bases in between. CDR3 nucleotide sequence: TGTGCCAGCAGCGCCAACTGGGGACAGTACTTC. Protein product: CASSANWGQYF.

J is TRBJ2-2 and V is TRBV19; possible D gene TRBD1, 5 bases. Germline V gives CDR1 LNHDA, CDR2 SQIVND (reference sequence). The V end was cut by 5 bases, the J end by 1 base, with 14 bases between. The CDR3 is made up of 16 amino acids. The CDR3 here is CASSFRAQGNTGELFF. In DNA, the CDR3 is TGTGCCAGTAGTTTCAGAGCCCAGGGGAACACCGGGGAGCTGTTTTTT.

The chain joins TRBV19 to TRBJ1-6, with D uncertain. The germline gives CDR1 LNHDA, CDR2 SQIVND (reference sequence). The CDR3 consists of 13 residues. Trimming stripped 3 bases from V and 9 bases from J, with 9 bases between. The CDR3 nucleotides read TGTGCCAGTAGTATGGTTGAAGGTTCACCCCTCCACTTT. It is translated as CASSMVEGSPLHF.

Written as DNA, the CDR3 is TGTGCCAGCGGGTCGGGGAGCCTCCAAGAGACCCAGTACTTC. Amino acid sequence: CASGSGSLQETQYF. This chain links TRBV9 with TRBJ2-5; perhaps TRBD2 as D (5 bases). Between the trimmed V and J ends, which lost 7 bases and 1 base, there was a span of 14 bases. Per the germline V gene, CDR1 is SGDLS and CDR2 is YYNGEE. The CDR3 loop spans 14 amino acids.

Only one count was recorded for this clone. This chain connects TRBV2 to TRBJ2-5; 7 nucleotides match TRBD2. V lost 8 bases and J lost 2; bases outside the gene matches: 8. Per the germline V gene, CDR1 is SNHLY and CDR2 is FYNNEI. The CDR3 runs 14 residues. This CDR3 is CASGTQGGQETQYF. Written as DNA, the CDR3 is TGTGCCAGCGGTACCCAGGGAGGGCAAGAGACCCAGTACTTC.

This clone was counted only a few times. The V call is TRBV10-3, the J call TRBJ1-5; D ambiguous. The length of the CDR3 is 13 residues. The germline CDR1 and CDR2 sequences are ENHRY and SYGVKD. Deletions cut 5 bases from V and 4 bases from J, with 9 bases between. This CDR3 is CAISLQLNQPQHF. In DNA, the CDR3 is TGTGCCATCAGTTTACAGTTAAATCAGCCCCAGCATTTT.

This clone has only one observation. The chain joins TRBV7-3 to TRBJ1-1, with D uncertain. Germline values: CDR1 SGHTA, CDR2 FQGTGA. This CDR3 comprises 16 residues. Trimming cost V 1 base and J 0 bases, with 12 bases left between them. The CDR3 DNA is TGTGCCAGCAGCTTAAAGGTGAGTCGGTTGAACACTGAAGCTTTCTTT. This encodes CASSLKVSRLNTEAFF.

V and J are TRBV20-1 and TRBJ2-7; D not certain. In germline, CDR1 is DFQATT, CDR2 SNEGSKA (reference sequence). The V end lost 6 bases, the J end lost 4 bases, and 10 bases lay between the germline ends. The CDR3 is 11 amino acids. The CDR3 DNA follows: TGCAGTGCGGTCAAAGGGTACGAGCAGTACTTC. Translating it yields CSAVKGYEQYF.

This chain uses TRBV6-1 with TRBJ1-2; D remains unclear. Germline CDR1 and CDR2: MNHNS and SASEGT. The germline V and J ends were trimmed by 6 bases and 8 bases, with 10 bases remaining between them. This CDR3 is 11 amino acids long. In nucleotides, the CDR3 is TGTGCCAGCAGGCAAATAGACGGCTACACCTTC. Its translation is CASRQIDGYTF.

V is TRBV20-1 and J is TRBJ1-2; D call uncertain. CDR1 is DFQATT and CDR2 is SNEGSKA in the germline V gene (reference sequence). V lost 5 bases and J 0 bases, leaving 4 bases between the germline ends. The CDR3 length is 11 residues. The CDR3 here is CSAEANYGYTF. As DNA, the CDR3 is TGCAGTGCTGAAGCTAACTATGGCTACACCTTC.

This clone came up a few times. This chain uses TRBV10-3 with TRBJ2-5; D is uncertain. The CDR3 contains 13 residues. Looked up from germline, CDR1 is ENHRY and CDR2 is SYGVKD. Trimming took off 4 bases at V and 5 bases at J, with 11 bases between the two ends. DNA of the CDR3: TGTGCCATCAGTGCGTCCCTAAGTGAGACCCAGTACTTC. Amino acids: CAISASLSETQYF.

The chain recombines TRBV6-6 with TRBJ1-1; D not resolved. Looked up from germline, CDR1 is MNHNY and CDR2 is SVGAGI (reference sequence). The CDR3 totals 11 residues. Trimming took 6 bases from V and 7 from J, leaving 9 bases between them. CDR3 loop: CASRQTFEAFF. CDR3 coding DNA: TGTGCCAGCAGGCAAACCTTTGAAGCTTTCTTT.

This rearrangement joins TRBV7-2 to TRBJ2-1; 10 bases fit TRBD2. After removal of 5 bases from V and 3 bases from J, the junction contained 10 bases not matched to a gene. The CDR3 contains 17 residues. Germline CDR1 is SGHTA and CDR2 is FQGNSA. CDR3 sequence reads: CASSPRTSGTYYNEQFF. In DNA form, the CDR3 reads TGTGCCAGCAGCCCTCGGACTAGCGGTACCTACTACAATGAGCAGTTCTTC.

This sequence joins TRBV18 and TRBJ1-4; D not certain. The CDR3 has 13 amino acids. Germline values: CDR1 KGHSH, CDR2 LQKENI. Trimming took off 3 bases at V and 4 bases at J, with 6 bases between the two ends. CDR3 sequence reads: CASSPTYNEKLFF. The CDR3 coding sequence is TGTGCCAGCTCACCTACCTATAATGAAAAACTGTTTTTT.

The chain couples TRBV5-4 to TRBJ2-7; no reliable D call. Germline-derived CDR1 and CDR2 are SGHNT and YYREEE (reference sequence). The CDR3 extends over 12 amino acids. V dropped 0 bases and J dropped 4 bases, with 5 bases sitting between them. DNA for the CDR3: TGTGCCAGCAGCTTGGACAGATACGAGCAGTACTTC. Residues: CASSLDRYEQYF.

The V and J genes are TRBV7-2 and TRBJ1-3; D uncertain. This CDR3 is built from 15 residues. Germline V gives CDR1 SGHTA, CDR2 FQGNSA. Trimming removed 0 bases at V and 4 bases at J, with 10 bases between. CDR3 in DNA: TGTGCCAGCAGCTTAGCCGGGCAAAAGGGAAACACCATATATTTT. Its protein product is CASSLAGQKGNTIYF.

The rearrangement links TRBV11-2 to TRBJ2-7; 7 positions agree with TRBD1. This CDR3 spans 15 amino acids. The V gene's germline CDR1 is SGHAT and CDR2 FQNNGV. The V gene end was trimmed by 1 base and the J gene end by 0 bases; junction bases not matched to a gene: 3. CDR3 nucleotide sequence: TGTGCCAGCAGCTTAGGGGGGACAGTCTCCTACGAGCAGTACTTC. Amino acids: CASSLGGTVSYEQYF.

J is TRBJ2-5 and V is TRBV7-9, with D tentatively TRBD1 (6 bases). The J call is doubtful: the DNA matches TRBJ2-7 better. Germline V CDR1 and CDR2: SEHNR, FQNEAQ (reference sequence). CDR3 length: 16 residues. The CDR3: CASSSPPGHPEHEQYF. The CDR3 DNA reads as TGTGCCAGCAGTTCGCCTCCGGGACACCCTGAGCACGAGCAGTACTTC.

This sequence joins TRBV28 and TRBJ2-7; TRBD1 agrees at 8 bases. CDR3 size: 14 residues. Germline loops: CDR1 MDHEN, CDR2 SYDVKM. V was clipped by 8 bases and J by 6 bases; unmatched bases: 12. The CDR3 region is CASLPGTGGFEQYF. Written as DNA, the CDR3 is TGTGCCAGCCTCCCCGGGACAGGTGGATTCGAGCAGTACTTC.

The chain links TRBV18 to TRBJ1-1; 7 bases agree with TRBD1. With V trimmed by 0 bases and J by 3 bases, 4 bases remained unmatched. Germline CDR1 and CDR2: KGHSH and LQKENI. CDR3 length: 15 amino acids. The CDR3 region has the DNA TGTGCCAGCTCACCACCGACAGGGCGGTACACTGAAGCTTTCTTT. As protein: CASSPPTGRYTEAFF.

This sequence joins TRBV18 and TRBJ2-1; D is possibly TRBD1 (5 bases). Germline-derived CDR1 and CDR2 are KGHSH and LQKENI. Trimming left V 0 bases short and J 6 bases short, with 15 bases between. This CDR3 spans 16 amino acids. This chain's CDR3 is CASSPPGQQRGNEQFF. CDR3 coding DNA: TGTGCCAGCTCACCACCGGGGCAGCAAAGGGGCAATGAGCAGTTCTTC. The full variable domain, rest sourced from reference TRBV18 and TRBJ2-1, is NAGVMQNPRHLVRRRGQEARLRCSPMKGHSHVYWYRQLPEEGLKFMVYLQKENIIDESGMPKERFSAEFPKEGPSILRIQQVVRGDSAAYFCASSPPGQQRGNEQFFGPGTRLTVL.

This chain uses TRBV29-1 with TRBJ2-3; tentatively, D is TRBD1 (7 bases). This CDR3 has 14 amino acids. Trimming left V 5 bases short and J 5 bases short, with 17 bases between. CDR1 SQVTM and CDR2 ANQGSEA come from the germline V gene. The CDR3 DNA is TGCAGCGTTCCGGGTGGAGGGGGCATAGATACGCAGTATTTT. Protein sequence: CSVPGGGGIDTQYF.

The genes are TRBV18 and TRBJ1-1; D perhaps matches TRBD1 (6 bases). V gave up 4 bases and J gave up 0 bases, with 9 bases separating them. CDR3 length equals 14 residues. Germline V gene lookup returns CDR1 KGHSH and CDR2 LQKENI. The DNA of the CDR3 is TGTGCCAGCTCACAATCAGGGGTGAACACTGAAGCTTTCTTT. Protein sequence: CASSQSGVNTEAFF.

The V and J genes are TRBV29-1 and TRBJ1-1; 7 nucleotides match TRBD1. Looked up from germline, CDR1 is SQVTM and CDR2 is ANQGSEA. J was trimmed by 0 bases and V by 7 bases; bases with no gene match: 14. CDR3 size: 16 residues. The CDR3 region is CSGRTGTEILNTEAFF. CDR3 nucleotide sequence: TGCAGCGGGCGAACCGGGACAGAAATCTTGAACACTGAAGCTTTCTTT.